This T cell receptor (beta chain) emerged from a study of CD8 T cells in Susac syndrome. RNA in amounts of roughly 0.5 to 1 ug was reverse transcribed with random hexamers. By means of immunoSEQ multiplex PCR, TCR beta CDR3 spanning 54 Vbeta and 13 Jbeta underwent amplification. A single record per CDR3 protein comes from TCRdb applying MiXCR to the immunoSEQ multiplex PCR reads. Found here are 130,000 or so distinct CDR3 sequences, more than 75% of them singletons; the top ten hold approximately 0.24%. Stable or active relapsing-remitting multiple sclerosis, untreated and meeting revised McDonald criteria, defined the controls. It was negative isolation that provided the CD8+ and CD4+ T cells, whereas TEMRA cells were enriched by FACS. The CDR3 is 14 amino acids. Trimming removed 7 bases from V and 0 bases from J, with 13 bases in between. From germline, CDR1 is SGHNT and CDR2 YYREEE (reference sequence).

Sequencing was done on a sample of CD8+ T cells from PBMCs. The sequence was collected from a human donor with multiple sclerosis. V usage is TRBV5-4 and J usage is TRBJ1-1; D unclear. CDR3 DNA: TGTGCCAGCGTCGAGGAGAACATGAACACTGAAGCTTTCTTT. Encoded protein: CASVEENMNTEAFF.